The 18 T cell receptor beta chains listed next were all sequenced from one sample in a study of shared T cell receptors in the human thymus. Here immunoSEQ multiplex PCR was the method, and the copy in TCRdb shows in-frame clones only, minus some. The sample shows some 760,000 clones, approximately 83% of them seen only once. These data also featured in a second study, about human thymus T cells.

The specimen sequenced was thymocytes. All receptors derive from a girl less than two years old with a congenital heart defect.

The chain has TRBV6-1 and TRBJ1-2; 7 bases align to TRBD1. CDR3 length equals 13 residues. Per the germline V gene, CDR1 is MNHNS and CDR2 is SASEGT. The V and J ends lost 3 bases and 4 bases, in that order; junction bases with no gene match: 2. The CDR3 sequence is CASSDRDSYGYTF. Here the CDR3 DNA reads TGTGCCAGCAGTGACCGGGACAGCTATGGCTACACCTTC.

The chain joins TRBV19 to TRBJ1-6; the match to TRBD1 covers 7 bases. V shed 3 bases and J 9 bases; nucleotides not matched to a gene: 8. CDR3 length equals 15 residues. Germline CDR1 is LNHDA and CDR2 is SQIVND (reference sequence). CDR3 loop: CASSIGAGGSSPLHF. As DNA, the CDR3 is TGTGCCAGTAGTATTGGGGCAGGGGGTAGTTCACCCCTCCACTTT.

The chain has TRBV10-3 and TRBJ2-5, with 8 bases that match TRBD2. With V trimmed by 10 bases and J by 2 bases, 15 bases remained unmatched. The germline V gene encodes CDR1 ENHRY and CDR2 SYGVKD. CDR3 size: 16 residues. Here the CDR3 reads CATARKPLAAQETQYF. The DNA for the CDR3 is TGTGCCACCGCCCGGAAACCACTAGCGGCGCAAGAGACCCAGTACTTC.

CDR3: CASSQDTPHYPRTGGQPQHF. The CDR3 DNA sequence: TGCGCCAGCAGCCAAGATACCCCCCATTACCCAAGGACAGGGGGTCAGCCCCAGCATTTT. The V call is TRBV4-1, the J call TRBJ1-5; 10 bases match TRBD1. V dropped 0 bases and J dropped 6; count of bases not matched to a gene: 17. The CDR3 runs to 20 residues. CDR1 and CDR2 from the germline V gene are MGHRA and YSYEKL.

The table lists this clone with a count of one. The V and J genes are TRBV10-3 and TRBJ1-4; D unresolved. Trimming left V 5 bases short and J 6 bases short, with 34 bases between. In germline, CDR1 is ENHRY, CDR2 SYGVKD. CDR3 length equals 21 residues. The CDR3 bases are TGTGCCATCAGTAATAAAATATCGCGGGCCGCCGCCACCGACTCGGATGAAAAACTGTTTTTT. It encodes CAISNKISRAAATDSDEKLFF.

This clone was observed a handful of times. The chain couples TRBV6-1 to TRBJ2-6, with 12 bases that match TRBD1. After removal of 4 bases from V and 2 bases from J, the junction contained 3 bases not matched to a gene. The CDR3 length is 17 residues. The V gene's germline CDR1 is MNHNS and CDR2 SASEGT. CDR3 residues: CASSGGQGATGANVLTF. In DNA, the CDR3 is TGTGCCAGCAGTGGGGGACAGGGGGCGACTGGGGCCAACGTCCTGACTTTC.

The V gene is TRBV5-4, the J gene TRBJ1-1; tentatively, D is TRBD1 (6 bases). CDR3 size: 16 residues. V was trimmed by 0 bases and J by 7 bases, leaving 19 bases between them. CDR1 is SGHNT, CDR2 YYREEE, per germline (reference sequence). The CDR3 is CASSLADRGGLGEAFF. The CDR3 DNA follows: TGTGCCAGCAGCTTGGCGGACCGGGGGGGGCTTGGTGAAGCTTTCTTT.

The chain is built from TRBV5-1 and TRBJ2-3; 9 bases agree with TRBD1. The CDR3 extends over 14 amino acids. Losses at the gene ends were 4 bases for V and 1 base for J; bases not matched to a gene: 1. Germline loops: CDR1 SGHRS, CDR2 YFSETQ. The CDR3 is CASSHRGRTDTQYF. The DNA of the CDR3 is TGCGCCAGCAGCCACAGGGGGCGCACAGATACGCAGTATTTT.

The chain links TRBV9 to TRBJ1-2; possibly TRBD1 for D (6 bases). V was shortened by 3 bases and J by 1 base, with 19 bases between the two germline ends. CDR3 size: 17 residues. Germline CDR1 SGDLS, CDR2 YYNGEE. The CDR3 loop reads CASSARDTERINYGYTF. CDR3 sequence (DNA): TGTGCCAGCAGCGCACGGGACACCGAGAGGATTAACTATGGCTACACCTTC.

This chain links TRBV7-9 with TRBJ1-1; TRBD1 agrees at 9 bases. The CDR3 covers 16 residues. The junction had 7 bases not matched to a gene; V was cut back by 1 base and J by 4 bases. Germline V gene sequence: CDR1 SEHNR, CDR2 FQNEAQ (reference sequence). CDR3 loop: CASSLVSRTGVTEAFF. CDR3 nucleotides: TGTGCCAGCAGCTTAGTTAGCAGGACAGGGGTCACTGAAGCTTTCTTT.

The J gene is TRBJ1-2, the V gene TRBV15; 7 bases align to TRBD1. V was pared by 9 bases and J by 8 bases, with 15 bases of the junction left unmatched. CDR3 length equals 14 residues. CDR1 and CDR2 (germline): LNHNV, YYDKDF (reference sequence). Written as DNA, the CDR3 is TGTGCCACAAGCCGAGACAGGGCTACTGAGGGCTACACCTTC. As protein: CATSRDRATEGYTF.

The chain recombines TRBV12-5 with TRBJ1-4; possible D gene TRBD1, 5 bases. Germline CDR1 and CDR2: LGHNT and FRNRAP. With 0 bases removed from V and 6 bases from J, the gap between germline ends came to 20 bases. The CDR3 extends over 18 amino acids. The CDR3 DNA reads TGTGCTAGTGGTTTGGTATTATCCTCACGACAGTTCCATGAAAAACTGTTTTTT. This encodes CASGLVLSSRQFHEKLFF.

The genes are TRBV9 and TRBJ2-7; 7 bases are a match to TRBD2. The CDR3 has 16 residues. Looked up from germline, CDR1 is SGDLS and CDR2 is YYNGEE. J gave up 7 bases and V 4 bases, and 17 bases lay outside the gene matches. CDR3 nucleotide sequence: TGTGCCAGCAGCCCACGAAATACTAGCGCTCCTAGGGAGCAGTACTTC. This codes for CASSPRNTSAPREQYF.

This clone was seen once. This chain uses TRBV7-9 with TRBJ2-1; TRBD2 matches 10 bases. This CDR3 is 18 amino acids long. The germline CDR1 and CDR2 sequences are SEHNR and FQNEAQ (reference sequence). J gave up 9 bases and V 5 bases, and 19 bases lay outside the gene matches. The CDR3 DNA follows: TGTGCCAGCAGCCCCCGAGGGTGGGAGCGGGGGGGCCAAGCTGAGCAGTTCTTC. Its protein is CASSPRGWERGGQAEQFF.

The rearrangement joins TRBV5-1 to TRBJ1-2; 7 bases match TRBD1. This CDR3 has 20 residues. J lost 7 bases, V lost 0 bases, and 24 bases had no gene match. Germline lookup yields CDR1 SGHRS and CDR2 YFSETQ. CDR3 protein: CASSLANKLGQGVGFGGYTF. CDR3 nucleotides: TGCGCCAGCAGCTTGGCCAATAAGCTAGGTCAGGGGGTTGGTTTCGGTGGCTACACCTTC.

The CDR3 is CASSQDRGRLAEAFF. The DNA of the CDR3 is TGTGCCAGCAGTCAGGACAGGGGGCGTTTGGCTGAAGCTTTCTTT. V is TRBV6-6 and J is TRBJ1-1, with 11 bases fitting TRBD1. V shed 5 bases and J 6 bases; nucleotides not matched to a gene: 8. Germline lookup yields CDR1 MNHNY and CDR2 SVGAGI (reference sequence). There are 15 residues in the CDR3.

The V gene is TRBV11-2, the J gene TRBJ1-2; no definite D call. Trimming took 3 bases from V and 3 from J, leaving 20 bases between them. Germline loops: CDR1 SGHAT, CDR2 FQNNGV. This CDR3 is 17 amino acids long. Here the CDR3 DNA reads TGTGCCAGCAGCTTCGGCAGCGAGCAAGGATCTGACTATGGCTACACCTTC. Translated: CASSFGSEQGSDYGYTF.

The rearrangement joins TRBV7-6 to TRBJ1-3, with D perhaps TRBD1 (5 bases). Germline assignment: CDR1 SGHVS and CDR2 FNYEAQ. The CDR3 is 15 residues long. V lost 8 bases to trimming and J lost 0 bases, with 14 bases between them. CDR3 residues: CASFTGGNSGNTIYF. Here the CDR3 DNA reads TGTGCCAGCTTCACGGGGGGTAACTCTGGAAACACCATATATTTT.